The T cell receptor beta chain described here comes from a study of blood T cell repertoires in COVID-19. Overall study: The United States, Italy and Spain supplied acute and convalescent COVID-19 samples. T cells, B-cell-depleted T cells, or PBMCs provided the cDNA or gDNA that served as material.

Authors' analysis steps: By means of reference gene primer amplification, nucleated cell counts were estimated. The table came from immunoSEQ multiplex PCR; TCRdb's copy has only in-frame clones and leaves some out. V and J calls and clone size come straight from that table; D and trimming were deduced from the DNA. The sample holds 250,000 to 300,000 clones, about 80% seen once. Sample: peripheral blood. This TCR was recovered from a woman aged 80 or over with acute or convalescent COVID-19.

CDR3 loop: CASSDLPTGENTEAFF. The CDR3 region has the DNA TGCGCCAGCAGTGACCTTCCAACAGGGGAGAACACTGAAGCTTTCTTT. The chain joins TRBV10-1 to TRBJ1-1; 7 nucleotides line up with TRBD1. Germline-derived CDR1 and CDR2 are WNHNN and SYGVQD (reference sequence). This CDR3 region has 16 residues. V lost 3 bases to trimming and J lost 1 base; unmatched junction nucleotides: 8.